At least ten counts were recorded for the clone carrying this TCR beta chain. Its antigen remains unidentified. These data are taken from a study of regulatory T cells in long-lasting Graves disease. Broader study findings: Persistent Graves' patients showed a TCR diversity that was lower than that of newly diagnosed ones.

Per germline, CDR1 DFQATT and CDR2 SNEGSKA (reference sequence). CDR3 size: 15 residues. Deletions cut 4 bases from V and 4 bases from J, with 19 bases between. HTBI primers from iRepertoire and Arm-PCR of CDR3 regions yielded the TCR beta libraries. TCRdb independently ran MiXCR on the multiplex PCR reads; one entry per CDR3 protein. The table has fewer than 650,000 distinct CDR3 sequences, 15% to 20% seen once. The sample's time point: newly diagnosed GD, antithyroid drugs for less than 3 months. RNA from PBMCs was the source of the TCR library. Patients met American Thyroid Association criteria for Graves' disease. In addition, the sample was reused for a study of T cells in Graves' hyperthyroidism and ophthalmopathy. That paper adds: RT-PCR in the first round (using the HTBI primer set) targeted the TCR CDR3. Ophthalmopathy was identified by the model a median roughly six months ahead of onset.

The input for sequencing was peripheral blood mononuclear cells (PBMCs), taken at new diagnosis, from a patient treated with antithyroid drugs. This clonotype originated in a woman in her thirties with Graves disease. V usage is TRBV20-1 and J usage is TRBJ1-1; D gene ambiguous. The CDR3 sequence: CSATGFGELFTEAFF. For the CDR3, the DNA is TGCAGTGCTACCGGCTTTGGGGAATTGTTCACTGAAGCTTTCTTT.